The clone carrying this T cell receptor beta chain was observed a single time. Its antigen is undetermined. The entry originates in a study of OX40 agonist ivuxolimab in advanced cancers. Measured with immunoSEQ multiplex PCR; TCRdb has only the in-frame clones, and not every one. The data contain about 77,000 clones, around 91% of them singletons. The CDR3 sequence is 14 residues long. The V gene lost 5 bases and the J gene lost 7 bases, with 17 bases spanning the gap. Per germline, CDR1 SGHNT and CDR2 YENEEA. Peripheral blood came from all dose cohorts at three timepoints. Regarding the study as a whole: Averaging showed that CD8+ T cells had more expanded clones than CD4+ did. Clonal expansion was seen in CD4+ and CD8+ blood T cells by week 6 at 0.1 to 3.0 mg/kg. Not determined was the antigen specificity of the expanded peripheral T cells.

The V gene is TRBV11-3, the J gene TRBJ1-2, with D unresolved. The source is an adult with an advanced solid tumor such as melanoma, head and neck, liver or kidney cancer. Sequences were derived from CD4+ or CD8+ T cells sorted from blood, sampled in a trial of the OX40 agonist ivuxolimab. CDR3 residues: CASSRGPEVGGYTF. In DNA, the CDR3 is TGTGCCAGCAGCCGCGGTCCCGAAGTTGGTGGCTACACCTTC. Filled out from reference TRBV11-3 and TRBJ1-2, the complete variable domain reads EAGVVQSPRYKIIEKKQPVAFWCNPISGHNTLYWYLQNLGQGPELLIRYENEEAVDDSQLPKDRFSAERLKGVDSTLKIQPAELGDSAVYLCASSRGPEVGGYTFGSGTRLTVV.